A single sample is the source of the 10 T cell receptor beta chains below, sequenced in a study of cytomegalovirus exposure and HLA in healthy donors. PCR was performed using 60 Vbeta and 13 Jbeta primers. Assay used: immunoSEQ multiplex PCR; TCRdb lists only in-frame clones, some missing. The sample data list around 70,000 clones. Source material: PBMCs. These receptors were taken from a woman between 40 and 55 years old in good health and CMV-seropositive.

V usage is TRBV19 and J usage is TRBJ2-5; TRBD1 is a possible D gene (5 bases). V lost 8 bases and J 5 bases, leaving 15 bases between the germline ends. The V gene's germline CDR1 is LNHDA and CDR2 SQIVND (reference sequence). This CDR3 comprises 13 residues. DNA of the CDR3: TGTGCCAGTTGTGTCCGATCAGGGGAGACCCAGTACTTC. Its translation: CASCVRSGETQYF.

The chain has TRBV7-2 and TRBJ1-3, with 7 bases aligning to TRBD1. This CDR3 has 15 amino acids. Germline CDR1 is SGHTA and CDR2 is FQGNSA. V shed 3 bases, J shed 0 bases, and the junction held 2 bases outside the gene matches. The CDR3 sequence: CASSLGQSSGNTIYF. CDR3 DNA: TGTGCCAGCAGCTTGGGACAGTCCTCTGGAAACACCATATATTTT.

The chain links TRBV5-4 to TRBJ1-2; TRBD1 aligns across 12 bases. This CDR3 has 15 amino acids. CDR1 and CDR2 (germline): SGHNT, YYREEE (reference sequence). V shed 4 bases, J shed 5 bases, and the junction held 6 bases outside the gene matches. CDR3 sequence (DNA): TGTGCCAGCAGCGCGGGACAGGGGGCTCTGTATGGCTACACCTTC. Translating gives CASSAGQGALYGYTF.

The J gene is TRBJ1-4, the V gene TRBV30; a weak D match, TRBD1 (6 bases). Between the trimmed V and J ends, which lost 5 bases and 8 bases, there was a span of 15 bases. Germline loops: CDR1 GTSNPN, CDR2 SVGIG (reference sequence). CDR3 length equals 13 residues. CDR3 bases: TGTGCCTGGGAGGGGGTAAGAAACGAAAAACTGTTTTTT. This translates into CAWEGVRNEKLFF.

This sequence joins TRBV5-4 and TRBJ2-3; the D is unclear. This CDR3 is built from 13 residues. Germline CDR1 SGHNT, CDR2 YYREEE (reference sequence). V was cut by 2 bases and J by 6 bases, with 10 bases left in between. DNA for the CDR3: TGTGCCAGCAGCTTCGAGGTTTGGGATACGCAGTATTTT. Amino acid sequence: CASSFEVWDTQYF.

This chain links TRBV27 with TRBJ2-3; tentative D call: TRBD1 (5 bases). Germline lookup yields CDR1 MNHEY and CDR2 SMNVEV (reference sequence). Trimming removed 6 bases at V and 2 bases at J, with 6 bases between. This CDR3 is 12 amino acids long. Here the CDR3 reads CASSGHTDTQYF. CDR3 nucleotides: TGTGCCAGCAGCGGACACACAGATACGCAGTATTTT.

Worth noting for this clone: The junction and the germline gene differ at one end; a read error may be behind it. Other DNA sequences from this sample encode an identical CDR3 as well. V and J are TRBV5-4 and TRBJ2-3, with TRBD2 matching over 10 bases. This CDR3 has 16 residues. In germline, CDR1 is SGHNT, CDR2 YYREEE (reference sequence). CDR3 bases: TGTGCCAGCAGCTTTATAGCGGGAGGCCCCACAGATACGCAATATTTT. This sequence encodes CASSFIAGGPTDTQYF.

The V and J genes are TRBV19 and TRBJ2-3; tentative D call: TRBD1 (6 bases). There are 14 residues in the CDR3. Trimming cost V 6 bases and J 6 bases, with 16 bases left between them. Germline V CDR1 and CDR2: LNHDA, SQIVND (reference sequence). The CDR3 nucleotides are TGTGCCAGTAGCGCAGGGGTTGTGTCGGATACGCAGTATTTT. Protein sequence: CASSAGVVSDTQYF.

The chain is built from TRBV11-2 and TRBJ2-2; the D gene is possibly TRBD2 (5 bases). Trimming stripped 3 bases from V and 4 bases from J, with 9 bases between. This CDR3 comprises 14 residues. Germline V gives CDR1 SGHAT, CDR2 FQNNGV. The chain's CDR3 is CASSFGVGTGELFF. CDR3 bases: TGTGCCAGCAGCTTCGGGGTGGGCACCGGGGAGCTGTTTTTT.

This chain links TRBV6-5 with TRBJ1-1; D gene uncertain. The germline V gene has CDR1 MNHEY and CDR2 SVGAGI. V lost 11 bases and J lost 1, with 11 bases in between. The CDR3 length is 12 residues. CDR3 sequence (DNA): TGTGCCGCGAAGCAATGGAACACTGAAGCTTTCTTT. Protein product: CAAKQWNTEAFF.